Given below is one T cell receptor (beta chain) in context. This clone's antigen is unknown. Base qualities are missing; no much larger clone stands one base away. The germline V gene (reference sequence) sets CDR1 to SGHNT and CDR2 to YYREEE. V drops 1 base and J drops 3 bases, leaving 10 bases in between. Taken from cysteine to phenylalanine, the CDR3 has 14 residues. The read is trimmed to its CDR3 DNA, 42 bases read in frame from base 1. The donors were included in the validation cohort of over a hundred subjects, a group kept apart from the roughly 680-subject first cohort. Libraries were built with the immunoSEQ multiplex PCR assay. Processing in the source paper ran as follows. To diagnose cytomegalovirus status from the catalog of TCR beta chain sequences, a statistical classification framework was built. Imported from immuneACCESS, the table was reduced by TCRdb to in-frame sequences with V and J called. These copies leave out some clones; in studies compared against another copy, an unresolved V gene accounts for under half, and the cause of the remainder is not known. The DNA gave D and trimming, while V, J and clone size come from that table. The sample table records about 73,000 clones; roughly 95% of these occur just once. The leading ten clones occupy 3% to 3.5% of the sample.

This entry comes from a study of cytomegalovirus exposure and HLA in healthy donors (dated by TCRdb to between 2016 and 2019). The study in broad terms: According to a later analysis, the 100 to 150 validation repertoires were produced on the same platform as the approximately 690 repertoires of the first cohort. To predict cytomegalovirus infection status, the study brought together high-throughput TCR immunosequencing, statistical association of individual TCRs with disease status, and machine learning. A separate validation cohort of 100 to 150 different subjects was used in addition to the approximately 670-subject first cohort. The aim of the study was to test whether cataloging public T cell receptors could identify signatures of past pathogen exposure.

Broader findings and caveats from the paper: In both the original and validation cohorts, the classifier was reported to diagnose cytomegalovirus status with high specificity and sensitivity. Most TCR sequences were observed very rarely across donors, whereas some public TCRs were present in many individuals. A later analysis lacked HLA typing for the validation cohort, so it scored co-occurrence in that cohort across all 110 or so repertoires. The study gave a list of 150 to 200 TCR beta chains associated with cytomegalovirus. In vitro tests confirmed that a few of the cytomegalovirus-associated TCR beta chains recognize cytomegalovirus antigens. According to the authors, the approach could potentially be generalized to other disease states and immunological phenotypes. A later analysis found that TCRs clustered in the first cohort also tended to co-occur in the roughly 120 validation repertoires, with 90% to 95% of cluster scores above 0.

The rearranged chain carries TRBV5-4 and TRBJ1-1, with the D gene not confidently named. The sample consisted of PBMCs. The receptor was isolated from a young man in good health and CMV-seronegative. CDR3 loop: CASSLMSRDTEAFF. The nucleotides read TGTGCCAGCAGCTTGATGTCCCGGGACACTGAAGCTTTCTTT.